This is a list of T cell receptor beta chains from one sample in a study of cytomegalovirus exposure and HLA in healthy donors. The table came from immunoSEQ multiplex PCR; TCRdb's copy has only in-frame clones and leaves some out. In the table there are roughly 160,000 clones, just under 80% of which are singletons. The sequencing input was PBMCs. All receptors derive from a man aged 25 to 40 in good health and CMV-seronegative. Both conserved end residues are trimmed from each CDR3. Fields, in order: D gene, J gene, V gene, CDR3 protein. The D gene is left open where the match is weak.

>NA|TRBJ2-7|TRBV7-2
ASSLARISYGQY
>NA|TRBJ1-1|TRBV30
AWSAYVRGSYE
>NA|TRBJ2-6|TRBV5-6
ASSFSGALGANVLT
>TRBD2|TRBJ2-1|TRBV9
ASSLGESSGRAEQF
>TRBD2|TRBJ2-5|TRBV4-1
ASSQDLGTRRQETQY
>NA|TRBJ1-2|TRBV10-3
AIRTEANYGYT
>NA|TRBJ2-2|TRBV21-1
ASSKKMAPIIRGQGAVNTGELF
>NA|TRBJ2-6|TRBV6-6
ASNLASGANVLT
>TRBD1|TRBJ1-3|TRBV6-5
ASSLQGARNTIY
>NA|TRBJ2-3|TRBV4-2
ASSQDVSGADTQY
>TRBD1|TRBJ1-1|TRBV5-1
ASSSGQVMNTEAF
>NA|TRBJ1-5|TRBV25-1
ASSEIEGQPQH
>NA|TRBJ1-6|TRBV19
ASSLSVGDSPLH
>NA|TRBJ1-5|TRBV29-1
SARDGNQPQH
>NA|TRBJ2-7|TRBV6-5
ASSYSPGSYEQY
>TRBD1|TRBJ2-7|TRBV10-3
AISDVTGGSYEQY
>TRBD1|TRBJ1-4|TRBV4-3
ASSRSGTGSQKLF
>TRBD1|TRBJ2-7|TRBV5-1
ASSFGIARGYEQY
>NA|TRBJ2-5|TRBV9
ASSPRGGALGETQY
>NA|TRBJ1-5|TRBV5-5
ASSLVDQPQH
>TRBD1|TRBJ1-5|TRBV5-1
ASSTGVRNQPQH
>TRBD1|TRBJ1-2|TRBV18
ASSPGTGYDYGYT
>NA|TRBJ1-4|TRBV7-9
ASSLRRGEKLF
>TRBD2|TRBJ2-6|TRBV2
ASRSGGSGANVLT
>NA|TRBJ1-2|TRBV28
ASSPTVYGYT
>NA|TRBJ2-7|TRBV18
ASSLEGLYEQY
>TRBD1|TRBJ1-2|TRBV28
ASSRWDRDYGYT
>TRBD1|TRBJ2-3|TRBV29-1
SVPGQGRADTQY